This T cell receptor beta chain comes out of a study of blood T cell repertoires in COVID-19. Study overall: Samples of COVID-19 (acute and convalescent) were obtained from the United States, Italy and Spain.

This table comes from immunoSEQ multiplex PCR, and its TCRdb copy is limited to in-frame clones, with some not included. The data hold 81,000 or so clones, with 89% observed a single time. CDR1 is SGHRS, CDR2 YFSETQ, per germline. The CDR3 runs 17 residues. V lost 4 bases and J lost 2; bases outside the gene matches: 5. The clonotype originates from a man between 65 and 85 years old with active or convalescent COVID-19. Material: peripheral blood. The chain joins TRBV5-1 to TRBJ2-1; 14 nucleotides line up with TRBD2. CDR3 loop: CASSLTSGGVAYNEQFF. The CDR3 DNA reads TGCGCCAGCAGCCTGACTAGCGGGGGGGTGGCCTACAATGAGCAGTTCTTC.